The clone carrying this T cell receptor (beta chain) was detected a few times. Its antigen remains unidentified. The record originates from a study of T cells after yellow fever vaccination. Study outcomes and limitations: The secondary response peaked faster, at day 5 versus 15, but was weaker.

5'RACE template switching added a universal primer site and UMIs to TCR cDNA. Via MiXCR, TCRdb re-called the 5' RACE reads, giving one row per CDR3 protein. The sample consists of around 310,000 distinct CDR3 sequences, roughly 4.3% of them appearing once. This CDR3 is built from 13 residues. The V end lost 6 bases, the J end lost 3 bases, and 11 bases lay between the germline ends. From germline, CDR1 is SQVTM and CDR2 ANQGSEA. V is TRBV29-1 and J is TRBJ2-2; D gene ambiguous. This TCR was sampled from a man between 18 and 35 years old who received the YFV17D yellow fever vaccine. This specimen consisted of PBMCs, obtained 15 days after the yellow fever booster vaccination. The CDR3 coding sequence is TGCAGCGTCCTATCGAGAGACACCGGGGAGCTGTTTTTT. Translation: CSVLSRDTGELFF.